Detailed here is one TCR beta chain. Produced via immunoSEQ multiplex PCR; TCRdb's table is partial and in-frame only. This table has some 270,000 clones, 88% appearing once. This CDR3 is built from 15 residues. V dropped 6 bases and J dropped 7 bases, with 18 bases sitting between them. The germline V gene has CDR1 MNHEY and CDR2 SVGAGI. These data come from a study of blood T cell repertoires in COVID-19. Overall study: Sources were T cells, B-cell-depleted T cells, or PBMCs; the material itself was cDNA or gDNA.

A COVID-19 case was met by exposed participants within 2 weeks before study entry. Sequences were obtained from PBMCs or T cells enriched from blood (not recorded which). The chain links TRBV6-5 to TRBJ1-4; D might be TRBD1 (5 bases). This TCR was recovered from a woman in her 40s who had been exposed to COVID-19. CDR3 nucleotides: TGTGCCAGCAGCGCGGAAGACAGCCAGGGTGAAAAACTGTTTTTT. Its translation: CASSAEDSQGEKLFF.